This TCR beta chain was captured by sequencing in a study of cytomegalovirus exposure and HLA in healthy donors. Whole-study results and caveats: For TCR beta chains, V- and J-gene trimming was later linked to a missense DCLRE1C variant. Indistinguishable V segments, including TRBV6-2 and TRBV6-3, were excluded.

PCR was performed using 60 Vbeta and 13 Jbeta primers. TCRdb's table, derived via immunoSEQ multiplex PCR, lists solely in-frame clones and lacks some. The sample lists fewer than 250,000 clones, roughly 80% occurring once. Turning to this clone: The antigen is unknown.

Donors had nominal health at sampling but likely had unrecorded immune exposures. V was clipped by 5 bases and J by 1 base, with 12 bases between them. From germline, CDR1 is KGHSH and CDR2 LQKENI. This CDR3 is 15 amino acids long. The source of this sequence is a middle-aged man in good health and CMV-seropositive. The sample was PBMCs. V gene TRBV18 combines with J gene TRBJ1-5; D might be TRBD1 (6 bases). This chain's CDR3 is CASSTTGLSNQPQHF. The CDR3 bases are TGTGCCAGCTCAACAACAGGGTTGAGCAATCAGCCCCAGCATTTT.